This is a list of T cell receptor beta chains from one sample in a study of T cells in Graves' hyperthyroidism and ophthalmopathy. One entry per CDR3 protein results from TCRdb running MiXCR on the multiplex PCR reads. The repertoire includes fewer than 800,000 distinct CDR3 sequences, roughly 15% of them detected once, and under 10% sits in the top ten. Material for sequencing was blood. Receptor source: a man between 18 and 29 years old with Graves' hyperthyroidism. CDR3s include the opening cysteine and the closing phenylalanine or tryptophan. Each record gives: V gene, J gene, CDR3 length, D gene, clone size, CDR3 protein, CDR3 DNA. A D gene is named only where the DNA matches it firmly. Some rows have no size entry. The others give once, few or many, or a class for an expanded clone.

V gene: TRBV7-8; J gene: TRBJ2-7; CDR3 length: 12; D gene: NA; clone size: many; CDR3 protein: CASSYASYEQYF; CDR3 DNA: TGTGCCAGCAGCTACGCATCCTACGAGCAGTACTTC
V gene: TRBV5-6; J gene: TRBJ2-7; CDR3 length: 13; D gene: NA; clone size: few; CDR3 protein: CASSFPQGYEQYF; CDR3 DNA: TGTGCCAGCAGCTTCCCTCAGGGCTACGAGCAGTACTTC
V gene: TRBV24-1; J gene: TRBJ2-3; CDR3 length: 14; D gene: TRBD2; clone size: few; CDR3 protein: CATRASGTADTQYF; CDR3 DNA: TGTGCCACCAGGGCTAGCGGGACCGCAGATACGCAGTATTTT
V gene: TRBV29-1; J gene: TRBJ2-1; CDR3 length: 14; D gene: NA; clone size: many; CDR3 protein: CSVGVEGLYNEQFF; CDR3 DNA: TGCAGCGTTGGGGTTGAGGGGCTCTACAATGAGCAGTTCTTC
V gene: TRBV2; J gene: TRBJ2-5; CDR3 length: 13; D gene: NA; clone size: many; CDR3 protein: CASSFSGVETQYF; CDR3 DNA: TGTGCCAGCAGTTTTTCAGGGGTGGAGACCCAGTACTTC
V gene: TRBV7-2; J gene: TRBJ2-2; CDR3 length: 17; D gene: TRBD1; clone size: many; CDR3 protein: CASSPTGGFPITGELFF; CDR3 DNA: TGTGCCAGCAGCCCGACAGGGGGGTTCCCTATAACCGGGGAGCTGTTTTTT
V gene: TRBV7-3; J gene: TRBJ2-2; CDR3 length: 13; D gene: NA; clone size: NA; CDR3 protein: CASGQKNTGELFF; CDR3 DNA: TGTGCCAGTGGACAGAAGAACACCGGGGAGCTGTTTTTT
V gene: TRBV5-1; J gene: TRBJ2-5; CDR3 length: 15; D gene: NA; clone size: NA; CDR3 protein: CASSLEGSLQETQYF; CDR3 DNA: TGCGCCAGCAGCTTGGAGGGCAGCCTCCAAGAGACCCAGTACTTC
V gene: TRBV12-3/TRBV12-4; J gene: TRBJ1-2; CDR3 length: 15; D gene: TRBD1; clone size: many; CDR3 protein: CASSSSGTGGYGYTF; CDR3 DNA: TGTGCCAGCAGTTCATCCGGGACAGGGGGGTATGGCTACACCTTC
V gene: TRBV25-1; J gene: TRBJ1-1; CDR3 length: 14; D gene: NA; clone size: NA; CDR3 protein: CASSEVGGRTEAFF; CDR3 DNA: TGTGCCAGCAGTGAAGTAGGGGGGCGGACTGAAGCTTTCTTT
V gene: TRBV6-2/TRBV6-3; J gene: TRBJ2-5; CDR3 length: 15; D gene: TRBD1; clone size: few; CDR3 protein: CASSYSDRYRETQYF; CDR3 DNA: TGTGCCAGCAGTTACTCGGACAGGTACCGGGAGACCCAGTACTTC
V gene: TRBV4-3; J gene: TRBJ2-2; CDR3 length: 17; D gene: TRBD1; clone size: NA; CDR3 protein: CASSQQTGTGNTGELFF; CDR3 DNA: TGCGCCAGCAGCCAACAAACCGGGACAGGGAACACCGGGGAGCTGTTTTTT
V gene: TRBV2; J gene: TRBJ2-7; CDR3 length: 13; D gene: TRBD2; clone size: few; CDR3 protein: CATRRRTSYEQYF; CDR3 DNA: TGTGCCACCCGCCGGCGGACTAGCTACGAGCAGTACTTC
V gene: TRBV27; J gene: TRBJ2-1; CDR3 length: 14; D gene: NA; clone size: many; CDR3 protein: CASSLDLADNEQFF; CDR3 DNA: TGTGCCAGCAGTTTAGACCTAGCTGACAATGAGCAGTTCTTC
V gene: TRBV19; J gene: TRBJ1-4; CDR3 length: 13; D gene: NA; clone size: NA; CDR3 protein: CASSSGATNRRFF; CDR3 DNA: TGTGCCAGTAGTTCGGGAGCGACAAACCGGAGGTTTTTT
V gene: TRBV6-1; J gene: TRBJ2-1; CDR3 length: 13; D gene: NA; clone size: NA; CDR3 protein: CASGGGVRNEQFF; CDR3 DNA: TGTGCCAGCGGAGGCGGGGTAAGAAATGAGCAGTTCTTC
V gene: TRBV24-1; J gene: TRBJ1-1; CDR3 length: 12; D gene: NA; clone size: NA; CDR3 protein: CAITDGKAEAFF; CDR3 DNA: TGTGCCATCACGGACGGCAAGGCTGAAGCTTTCTTT
V gene: TRBV20-1; J gene: TRBJ2-7; CDR3 length: 14; D gene: TRBD2; clone size: few; CDR3 protein: CSARDRAGGYEQYF; CDR3 DNA: TGCAGTGCTAGAGATAGGGCGGGAGGCTACGAGCAGTACTTC
V gene: TRBV6-1; J gene: TRBJ2-7; CDR3 length: 15; D gene: TRBD2; clone size: few; CDR3 protein: CASSFKTSGNHEPYF; CDR3 DNA: TGTGCCAGCAGCTTTAAGACTAGCGGGAACCACGAGCCGTACTTC
V gene: TRBV29-1; J gene: TRBJ2-2; CDR3 length: 13; D gene: TRBD1; clone size: NA; CDR3 protein: CSVIQGAGGELFF; CDR3 DNA: TGCAGCGTGATCCAGGGGGCGGGCGGGGAGCTGTTTTTT
V gene: TRBV30; J gene: TRBJ1-1; CDR3 length: 15; D gene: NA; clone size: few; CDR3 protein: CAWSEGMGYGTEAFF; CDR3 DNA: TGTGCCTGGAGTGAGGGAATGGGGTATGGCACTGAAGCTTTCTTT
V gene: TRBV12-3/TRBV12-4; J gene: TRBJ2-5; CDR3 length: 14; D gene: NA; clone size: many; CDR3 protein: CASSFRLDQETQYF; CDR3 DNA: TGTGCCAGCAGTTTTCGTTTGGACCAAGAGACCCAGTACTTC
V gene: TRBV10-3; J gene: TRBJ2-1; CDR3 length: 14; D gene: NA; clone size: few; CDR3 protein: CAISLDVTHNEQFF; CDR3 DNA: TGTGCCATCAGCCTGGACGTCACGCACAATGAGCAGTTCTTC
V gene: TRBV30; J gene: TRBJ2-5; CDR3 length: 16; D gene: TRBD2; clone size: few; CDR3 protein: CAWSVRNLAVVETQYF; CDR3 DNA: TGTGCCTGGAGTGTAAGGAACCTAGCGGTGGTCGAGACCCAGTACTTC
V gene: TRBV28; J gene: TRBJ2-3; CDR3 length: 14; D gene: NA; clone size: NA; CDR3 protein: CASTGAGDTDTQYF; CDR3 DNA: TGTGCCAGCACTGGAGCAGGAGACACAGATACGCAGTATTTT
V gene: TRBV28; J gene: TRBJ2-7; CDR3 length: 14; D gene: NA; clone size: many; CDR3 protein: CASRRTGGVGEQYF; CDR3 DNA: TGTGCCAGCAGAAGGACAGGAGGGGTGGGTGAGCAGTACTTC
V gene: TRBV30; J gene: TRBJ1-6; CDR3 length: 13; D gene: NA; clone size: NA; CDR3 protein: CAWKNAWHSPLHF; CDR3 DNA: TGTGCCTGGAAAAATGCTTGGCATTCACCCCTCCACTTT
V gene: TRBV29-1; J gene: TRBJ2-7; CDR3 length: 13; D gene: NA; clone size: NA; CDR3 protein: CSVGGPGSGEQYF; CDR3 DNA: TGCAGCGTTGGGGGCCCAGGATCGGGGGAGCAGTACTTC
V gene: TRBV27; J gene: TRBJ2-3; CDR3 length: 18; D gene: TRBD2; clone size: many; CDR3 protein: CASSPRGGSGRAADTQYF; CDR3 DNA: TGTGCCAGCAGTCCCCGGGGGGGAAGCGGGAGGGCCGCAGATACGCAGTATTTT
V gene: TRBV5-1; J gene: TRBJ1-1; CDR3 length: 13; D gene: NA; clone size: many; CDR3 protein: CASSLGEGTEAFF; CDR3 DNA: TGTGCCAGCAGCTTGGGGGAGGGCACTGAAGCTTTCTTT
V gene: TRBV20-1; J gene: TRBJ2-7; CDR3 length: 14; D gene: TRBD2; clone size: many; CDR3 protein: CSAMTSGSAYEQYF; CDR3 DNA: TGCAGTGCTATGACTAGCGGGAGTGCCTACGAGCAGTACTTC
V gene: TRBV6-2/TRBV6-3; J gene: TRBJ2-7; CDR3 length: 12; D gene: NA; clone size: many; CDR3 protein: CASSYAPYEQYF; CDR3 DNA: TGTGCCAGCAGTTACGCCCCCTACGAGCAGTACTTC
V gene: TRBV6-1; J gene: TRBJ2-6; CDR3 length: 15; D gene: NA; clone size: few; CDR3 protein: CASSTLVSGANVLTF; CDR3 DNA: TGTGCCAGCAGTACCCTAGTATCTGGGGCCAACGTCCTGACTTTC
V gene: TRBV2; J gene: TRBJ1-2; CDR3 length: 11; D gene: NA; clone size: NA; CDR3 protein: CASHRTRTFTF; CDR3 DNA: TGTGCCAGCCACCGGACCCGTACCTTTACCTTC
V gene: TRBV27; J gene: TRBJ2-6; CDR3 length: 17; D gene: TRBD2; clone size: few; CDR3 protein: CASKSRLAGDGANVLTF; CDR3 DNA: TGTGCCAGCAAAAGTAGGCTAGCGGGAGATGGGGCCAACGTCCTGACTTTC
V gene: TRBV4-1; J gene: TRBJ1-1; CDR3 length: 14; D gene: NA; clone size: NA; CDR3 protein: CASSQVRVNTEAFF; CDR3 DNA: TGCGCCAGCAGCCAAGTCCGGGTGAACACTGAAGCTTTCTTT
V gene: TRBV7-3; J gene: TRBJ2-5; CDR3 length: 13; D gene: NA; clone size: NA; CDR3 protein: CASSLGREETRYF; CDR3 DNA: TGTGCCAGCAGCTTAGGCAGGGAAGAGACCCGGTACTTC
V gene: TRBV11-2; J gene: TRBJ2-2; CDR3 length: 13; D gene: NA; clone size: many; CDR3 protein: CASIRDMVGELFF; CDR3 DNA: TGTGCCAGCATTCGGGACATGGTGGGGGAGCTGTTTTTT
V gene: TRBV7-2; J gene: TRBJ2-7; CDR3 length: 15; D gene: NA; clone size: many; CDR3 protein: CASSLTGYVTYEQYF; CDR3 DNA: TGTGCCAGCAGCTTAACGGGGTACGTTACCTACGAGCAGTACTTC
V gene: TRBV29-1; J gene: TRBJ2-4; CDR3 length: 14; D gene: NA; clone size: NA; CDR3 protein: CSVGGISGENIQYF; CDR3 DNA: TGCAGCGTTGGTGGAATCTCCGGAGAAAACATTCAGTACTTC
V gene: TRBV28; J gene: TRBJ2-7; CDR3 length: 15; D gene: TRBD2; clone size: few; CDR3 protein: CASSWGLAGSYERYF; CDR3 DNA: TGTGCCAGCAGTTGGGGACTAGCGGGGTCCTACGAGCGGTACTTC
V gene: TRBV5-1; J gene: TRBJ2-7; CDR3 length: 15; D gene: NA; clone size: few; CDR3 protein: CASSADPGLSYEQYF; CDR3 DNA: TGCGCCAGCAGCGCTGATCCAGGGCTCTCCTACGAGCAGTACTTC
V gene: TRBV19; J gene: TRBJ1-2; CDR3 length: 14; D gene: NA; clone size: NA; CDR3 protein: CASNLGGALVGYTF; CDR3 DNA: TGTGCCAGTAATTTGGGCGGCGCGTTGGTCGGCTACACCTTC
V gene: TRBV18; J gene: TRBJ2-3; CDR3 length: 15; D gene: NA; clone size: many; CDR3 protein: CASSSWDKSTDTQYF; CDR3 DNA: TGTGCCAGCTCAAGTTGGGACAAAAGCACAGATACGCAGTATTTT
V gene: TRBV9; J gene: TRBJ2-5; CDR3 length: 12; D gene: NA; clone size: many; CDR3 protein: CASTGKTETQYF; CDR3 DNA: TGTGCCAGTACCGGGAAGACGGAGACCCAGTACTTC